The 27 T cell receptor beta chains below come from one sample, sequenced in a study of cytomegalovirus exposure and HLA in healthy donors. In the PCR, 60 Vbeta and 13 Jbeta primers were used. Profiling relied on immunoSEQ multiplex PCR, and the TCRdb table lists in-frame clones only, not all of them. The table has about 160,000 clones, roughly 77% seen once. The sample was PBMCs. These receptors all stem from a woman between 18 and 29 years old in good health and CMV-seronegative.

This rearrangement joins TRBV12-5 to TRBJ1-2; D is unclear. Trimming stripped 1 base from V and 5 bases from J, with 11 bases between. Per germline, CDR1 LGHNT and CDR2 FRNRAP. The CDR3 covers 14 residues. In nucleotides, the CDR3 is TGTGCTAGTGGTTTGGAGGGAGGGAGGTATGGCTACACCTTC. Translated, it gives CASGLEGGRYGYTF.

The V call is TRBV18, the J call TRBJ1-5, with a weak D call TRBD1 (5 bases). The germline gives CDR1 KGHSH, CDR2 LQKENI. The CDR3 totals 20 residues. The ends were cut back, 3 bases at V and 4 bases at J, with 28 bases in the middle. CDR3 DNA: TGTGCCAGCTCACCTCAATATCCCGGACATGGCAGAGTTGGGAATCAGCCCCAGCATTTT. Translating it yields CASSPQYPGHGRVGNQPQHF. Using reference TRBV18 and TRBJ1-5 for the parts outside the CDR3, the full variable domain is NAGVMQNPRHLVRRRGQEARLRCSPMKGHSHVYWYRQLPEEGLKFMVYLQKENIIDESGMPKERFSAEFPKEGPSILRIQQVVRGDSAAYFCASSPQYPGHGRVGNQPQHFGDGTRLSIL.

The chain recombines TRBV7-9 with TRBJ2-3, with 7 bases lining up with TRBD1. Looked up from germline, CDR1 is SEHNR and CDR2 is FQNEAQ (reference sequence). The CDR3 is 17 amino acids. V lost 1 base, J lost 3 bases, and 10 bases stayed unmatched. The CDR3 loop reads CASSLGGQVWRTDTQYF. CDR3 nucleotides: TGTGCCAGCAGCTTAGGCGGACAGGTATGGAGGACAGATACGCAGTATTTT.

The CDR3 DNA reads TGTGCCAGCAGCTTCGATGTTGGGCACACTGAAGCTTTCTTT. Translation: CASSFDVGHTEAFF. This chain links TRBV5-6 with TRBJ1-1; D ambiguous. CDR1 SGHDT and CDR2 YYEEEE come from the germline V gene. The CDR3 runs to 14 residues. The V gene lost 2 bases and the J gene lost 3 bases, with 11 bases spanning the gap.

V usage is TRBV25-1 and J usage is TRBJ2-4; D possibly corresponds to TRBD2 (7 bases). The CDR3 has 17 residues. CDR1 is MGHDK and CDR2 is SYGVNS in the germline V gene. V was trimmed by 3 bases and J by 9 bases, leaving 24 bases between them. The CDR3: CASSDSGVGGARGIQYF. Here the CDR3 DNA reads TGTGCCAGCAGTGACTCAGGCGTAGGGGGGGCGCGGGGCATTCAGTACTTC. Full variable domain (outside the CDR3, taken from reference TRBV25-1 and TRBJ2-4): EADIYQTPRYLVIGTGKKITLECSQTMGHDKMYWYQQDPGMELHLIHYSYGVNSTEKGDLSSESTVSRIRTEHFPLTLESARPSHTSQYLCASSDSGVGGARGIQYFGAGTRLSVL.

The CDR3 loop reads CASSLAGGNGNQPQHF. CDR3 bases: TGCGCCAGCAGCTTGGCCGGGGGGAATGGCAATCAGCCCCAGCATTTT. The rearrangement joins TRBV5-1 to TRBJ1-5, with a tentative D call TRBD1 (5 bases). In germline, CDR1 is SGHRS, CDR2 YFSETQ. Trimming cost V 0 bases and J 2 bases, with 12 bases left between them. The CDR3 is 16 residues long.

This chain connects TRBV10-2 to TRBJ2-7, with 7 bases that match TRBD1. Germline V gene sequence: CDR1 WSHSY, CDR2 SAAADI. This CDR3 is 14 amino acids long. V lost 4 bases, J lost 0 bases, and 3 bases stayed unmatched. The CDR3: CASSARQGSYEQYF. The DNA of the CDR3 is TGCGCCAGCAGTGCGCGACAGGGCTCCTACGAGCAGTACTTC.

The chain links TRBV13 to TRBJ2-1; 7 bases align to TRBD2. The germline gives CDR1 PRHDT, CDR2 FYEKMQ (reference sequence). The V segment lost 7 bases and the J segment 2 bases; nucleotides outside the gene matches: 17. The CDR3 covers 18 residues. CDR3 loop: CASMGGGAEARTYNEQFF. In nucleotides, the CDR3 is TGTGCCAGCATGGGGGGAGGGGCCGAGGCCAGAACCTACAATGAGCAGTTCTTC. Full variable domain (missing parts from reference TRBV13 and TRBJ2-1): AAGVIQSPRHLIKEKRETATLKCYPIPRHDTVYWYQQGPGQDPQFLISFYEKMQSDKGSIPDRFSAQQFSDYHSELNMSSLELGDSALYFCASMGGGAEARTYNEQFFGPGTRLTVL.

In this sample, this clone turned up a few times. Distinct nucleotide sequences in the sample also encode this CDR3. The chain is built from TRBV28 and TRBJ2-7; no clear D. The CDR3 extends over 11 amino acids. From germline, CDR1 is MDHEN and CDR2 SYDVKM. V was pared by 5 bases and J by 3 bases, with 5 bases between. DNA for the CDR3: TGTGCCAGCAGTCCCGGCTACGAGCAGTACTTC. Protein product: CASSPGYEQYF. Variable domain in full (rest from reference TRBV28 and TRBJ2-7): DVKVTQSSRYLVKRTGEKVFLECVQDMDHENMFWYRQDPGLGLRLIYFSYDVKMKEKGDIPEGYSVSREKKERFSLILESASTNQTSMYLCASSPGYEQYFGPGTRLTVT.

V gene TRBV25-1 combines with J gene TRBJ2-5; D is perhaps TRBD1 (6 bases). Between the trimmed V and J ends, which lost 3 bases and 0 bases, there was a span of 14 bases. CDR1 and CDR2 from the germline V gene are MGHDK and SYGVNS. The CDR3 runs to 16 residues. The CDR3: CASSDMKTGYQETQYF. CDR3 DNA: TGTGCCAGCAGTGATATGAAAACAGGGTACCAAGAGACCCAGTACTTC. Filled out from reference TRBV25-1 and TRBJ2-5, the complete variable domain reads EADIYQTPRYLVIGTGKKITLECSQTMGHDKMYWYQQDPGMELHLIHYSYGVNSTEKGDLSSESTVSRIRTEHFPLTLESARPSHTSQYLCASSDMKTGYQETQYFGPGTRLLVL.

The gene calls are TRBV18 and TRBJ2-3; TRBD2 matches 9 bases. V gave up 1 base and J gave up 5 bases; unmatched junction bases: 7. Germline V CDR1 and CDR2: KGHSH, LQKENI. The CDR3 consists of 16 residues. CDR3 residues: CASSPLAGAKRDTQYF. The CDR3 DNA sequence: TGTGCCAGCTCACCACTAGCGGGAGCTAAGAGAGATACGCAGTATTTT.

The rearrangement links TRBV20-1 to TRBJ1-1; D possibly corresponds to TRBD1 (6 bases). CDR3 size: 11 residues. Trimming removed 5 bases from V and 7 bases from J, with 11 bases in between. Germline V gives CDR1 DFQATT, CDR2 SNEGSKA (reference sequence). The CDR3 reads CSAGKQGEAFF. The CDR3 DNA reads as TGCAGTGCTGGAAAACAGGGTGAAGCTTTCTTT.

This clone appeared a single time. The CDR3 spells CASSARPSGRAYEQYF. The CDR3 nucleotides are TGTGCCAGCAGCGCCAGACCTAGCGGGAGGGCCTACGAGCAGTACTTC. The gene calls are TRBV9 and TRBJ2-7, with TRBD2 identical over 12 bases. Trimming removed 3 bases from V and 2 bases from J; junction bases left unmatched: 6. There are 16 residues in the CDR3. The V gene's germline CDR1 is SGDLS and CDR2 YYNGEE.

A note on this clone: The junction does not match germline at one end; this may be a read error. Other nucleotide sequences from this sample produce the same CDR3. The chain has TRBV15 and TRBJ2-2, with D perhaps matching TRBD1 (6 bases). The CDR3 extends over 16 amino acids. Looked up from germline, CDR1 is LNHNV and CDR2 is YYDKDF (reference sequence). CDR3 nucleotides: TGTGCCACCAGCAGAGATACCGGACAGTACACCGGAGAGCTGTTTTTT. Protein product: CATSRDTGQYTGELFF.

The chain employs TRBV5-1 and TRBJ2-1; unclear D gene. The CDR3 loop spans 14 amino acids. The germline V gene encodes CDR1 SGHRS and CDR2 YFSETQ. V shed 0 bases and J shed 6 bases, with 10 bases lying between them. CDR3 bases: TGCGCCAGCAGCTTGGCCCCCGCGGCCAATGAGCAGTTCTTC. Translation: CASSLAPAANEQFF.

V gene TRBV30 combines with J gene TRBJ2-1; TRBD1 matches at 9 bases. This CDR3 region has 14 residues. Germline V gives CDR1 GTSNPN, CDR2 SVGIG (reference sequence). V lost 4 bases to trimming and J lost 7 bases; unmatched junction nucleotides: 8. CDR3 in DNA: TGTGCCTGGAACAACAGGGGGCGAGGAAATGAGCAGTTCTTC. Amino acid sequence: CAWNNRGRGNEQFF.

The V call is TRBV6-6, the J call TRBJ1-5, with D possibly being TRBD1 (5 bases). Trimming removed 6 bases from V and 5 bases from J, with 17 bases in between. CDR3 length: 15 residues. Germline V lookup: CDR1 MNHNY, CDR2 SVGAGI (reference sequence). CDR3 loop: CASSRSGIRDQPQHF. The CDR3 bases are TGTGCCAGCAGCCGCTCAGGGATACGCGATCAGCCCCAGCATTTT.

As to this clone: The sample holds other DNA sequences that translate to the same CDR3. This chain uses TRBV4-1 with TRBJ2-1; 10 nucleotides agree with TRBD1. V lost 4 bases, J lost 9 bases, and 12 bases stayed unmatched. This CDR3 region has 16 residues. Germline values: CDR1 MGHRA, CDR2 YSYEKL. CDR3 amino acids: CASSRDRGEGVGEQFF. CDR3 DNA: TGCGCCAGCAGCCGGGACAGGGGCGAGGGGGTCGGTGAGCAGTTCTTC.

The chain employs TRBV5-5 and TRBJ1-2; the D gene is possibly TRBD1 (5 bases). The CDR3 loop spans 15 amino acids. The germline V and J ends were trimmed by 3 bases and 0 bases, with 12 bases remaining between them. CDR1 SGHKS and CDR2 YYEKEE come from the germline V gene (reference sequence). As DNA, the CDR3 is TGTGCCAGCAGCTCCGGGCAGACAGCTAACTATGGCTACACCTTC. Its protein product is CASSSGQTANYGYTF. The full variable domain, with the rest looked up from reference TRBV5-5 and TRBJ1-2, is DAGVTQSPTHLIKTRGQQVTLRCSPISGHKSVSWYQQVLGQGPQFIFQYYEKEERGRGNFPDRFSARQFPNYSSELNVNALLLGDSALYLCASSSGQTANYGYTFGSGTRLTVV.

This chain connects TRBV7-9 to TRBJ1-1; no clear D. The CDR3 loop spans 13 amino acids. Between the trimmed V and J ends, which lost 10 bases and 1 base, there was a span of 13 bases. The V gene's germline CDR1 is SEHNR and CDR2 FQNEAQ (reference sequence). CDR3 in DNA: TGTGCCACCGACCACAGCTCGAACACTGAAGCTTTCTTT. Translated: CATDHSSNTEAFF.

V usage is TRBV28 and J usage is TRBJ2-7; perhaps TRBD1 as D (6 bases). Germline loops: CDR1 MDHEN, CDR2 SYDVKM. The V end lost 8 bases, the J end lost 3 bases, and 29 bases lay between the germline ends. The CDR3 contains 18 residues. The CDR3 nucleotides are TGTGCCAGCTTTCCCTTGGGGGCAGGGTCCCAACGCGACTACGAGCAGTACTTC. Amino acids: CASFPLGAGSQRDYEQYF.

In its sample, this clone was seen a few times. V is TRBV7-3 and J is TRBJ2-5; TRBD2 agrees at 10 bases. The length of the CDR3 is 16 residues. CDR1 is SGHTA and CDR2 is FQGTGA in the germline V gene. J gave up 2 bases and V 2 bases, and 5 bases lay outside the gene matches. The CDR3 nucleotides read TGTGCCAGCAGCTTACTTTCTAGCGGGGGACAAGAGACCCAGTACTTC. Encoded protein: CASSLLSSGGQETQYF.

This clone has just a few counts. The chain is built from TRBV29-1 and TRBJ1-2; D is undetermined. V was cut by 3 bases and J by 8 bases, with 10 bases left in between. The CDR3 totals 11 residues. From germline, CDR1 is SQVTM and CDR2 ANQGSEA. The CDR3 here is CSVERVGGYTF. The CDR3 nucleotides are TGCAGCGTTGAGCGGGTCGGCGGCTACACCTTC.

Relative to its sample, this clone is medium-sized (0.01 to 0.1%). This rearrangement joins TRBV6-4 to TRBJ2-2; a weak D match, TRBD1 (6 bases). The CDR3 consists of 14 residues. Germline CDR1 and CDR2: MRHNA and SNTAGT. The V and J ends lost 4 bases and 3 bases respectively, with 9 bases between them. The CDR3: CASSVAGDTGELFF. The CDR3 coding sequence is TGTGCCAGCAGTGTAGCAGGGGACACCGGGGAGCTGTTTTTT.

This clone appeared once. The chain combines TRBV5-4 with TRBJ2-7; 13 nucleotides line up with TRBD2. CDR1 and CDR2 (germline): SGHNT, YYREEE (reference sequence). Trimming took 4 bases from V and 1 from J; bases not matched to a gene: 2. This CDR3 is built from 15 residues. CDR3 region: CASSGLAGVSYEQYF. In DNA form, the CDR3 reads TGTGCCAGCAGCGGACTAGCGGGAGTGTCCTACGAGCAGTACTTC. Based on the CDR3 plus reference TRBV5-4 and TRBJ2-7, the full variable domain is ETGVTQSPTHLIKTRGQQVTLRCSSQSGHNTVSWYQQALGQGPQFIFQYYREEENGRGNFPPRFSGLQFPNYSSELNVNALELDDSALYLCASSGLAGVSYEQYFGPGTRLTVT.

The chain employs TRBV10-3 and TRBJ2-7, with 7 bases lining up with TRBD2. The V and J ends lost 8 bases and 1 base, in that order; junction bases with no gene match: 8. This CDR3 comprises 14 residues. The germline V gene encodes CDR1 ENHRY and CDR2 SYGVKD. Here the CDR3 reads CAIRDSGGSYEQYF. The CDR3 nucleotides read TGTGCCATCCGCGACTCGGGGGGTTCCTACGAGCAGTACTTC.

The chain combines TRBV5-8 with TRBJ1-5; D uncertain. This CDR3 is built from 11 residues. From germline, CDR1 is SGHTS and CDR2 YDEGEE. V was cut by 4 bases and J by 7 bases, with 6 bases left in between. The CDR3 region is CASSVRQPQHF. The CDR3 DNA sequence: TGTGCCAGCAGCGTCCGGCAGCCCCAGCATTTT.